This record covers a single T cell receptor beta chain. Its antigen is not known. CD8 cells regarded as naive lacked CD45RO, were positively chosen for CCR7, and omitted terminally differentiated effector memory CD45RA+ cells. Donors had no recently reported acute infections or vaccinations and were HIV-negative. This CDR3 has 15 residues. The germline gives CDR1 SGHNT, CDR2 YENEEA. V was shortened by 1 base and J by 10 bases, with 17 bases between the two germline ends. Repertoires were generated with immunoSEQ multiplex PCR, while TCRdb's copy carries only in-frame clones and drops some. The data hold around 2,100,000 clones, with about 94% observed a single time. This sample stems from a study of shared clonotypes between healthy human individuals. Notes on the study in general: Expectations were that clonotype sharing among donors would be affected by sequencing depth. Depth was large, yet rarefaction showed that sorted-subset sequencing was incomplete. Naive CD4 clonotypes were shared across a handful of donors at about 5%.

Sample: naive CD8+ T cells sorted from blood. The V call is TRBV11-3, the J call TRBJ2-1, with D perhaps matching TRBD1 or TRBD2 (5 bases each). This clonotype was sampled from a man between 18 and 29 years old in good health. The DNA of the CDR3 is TGTGCCAGCAGCTTAGGACGGGACGGGGCGGTCGAGCAGTTCTTC. This codes for CASSLGRDGAVEQFF.